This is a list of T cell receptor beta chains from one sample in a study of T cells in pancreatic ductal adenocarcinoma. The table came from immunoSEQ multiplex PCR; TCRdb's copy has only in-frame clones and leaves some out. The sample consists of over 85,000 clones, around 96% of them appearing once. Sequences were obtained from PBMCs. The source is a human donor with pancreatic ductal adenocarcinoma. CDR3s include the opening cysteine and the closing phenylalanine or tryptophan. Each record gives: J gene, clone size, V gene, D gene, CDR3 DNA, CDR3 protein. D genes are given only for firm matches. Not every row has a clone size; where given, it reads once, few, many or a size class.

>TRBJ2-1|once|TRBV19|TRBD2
TGTGCCACAGCGGGACTAGTAATCGATGAGCAGTTCTTC
CATAGLVIDEQFF
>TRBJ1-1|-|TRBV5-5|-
TGTGCCAGCAGCTTGGTTGGGACACCCGAACTTGAAGCTTTCTTT
CASSLVGTPELEAFF
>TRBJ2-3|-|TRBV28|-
TGTGCCAGCGGCTTAGCAGGGAGGCTCACAGATACGCAGTATTTT
CASGLAGRLTDTQYF
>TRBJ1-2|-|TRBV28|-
TGTGCCAGCAGTTTATCGCAGAATCCGTACTATGGCTACACCTTC
CASSLSQNPYYGYTF
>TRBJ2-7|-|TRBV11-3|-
TGTGCCAGCAGCCCCGACGGGGGTGTCTACGAGCAGTACTTC
CASSPDGGVYEQYF
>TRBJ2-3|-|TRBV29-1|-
TGCAGCGTTATAATGACAGCCAGCACAGATACGCAGTATTTT
CSVIMTASTDTQYF
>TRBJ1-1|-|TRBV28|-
TGTGCCAGCCCCCGGGGCACTGAAGCTTTCTTT
CASPRGTEAFF
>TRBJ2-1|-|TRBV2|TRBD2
TGTGCCACCTCCGGGACTAGCTACAATGAGCAGTTCTTC
CATSGTSYNEQFF
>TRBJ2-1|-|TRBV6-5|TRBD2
TGTGCCAGCAGCGGGAGGCCCTCCTACAATGAGCAGTTCTTC
CASSGRPSYNEQFF
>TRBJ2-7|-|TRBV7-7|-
TGTGCCAGCAGCCCCCAGGGACACCCGACAGGAGAGCAGTACTTC
CASSPQGHPTGEQYF
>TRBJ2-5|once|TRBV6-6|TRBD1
TGTGCCAGTCGACAGGGGTCGATCCAGGGGACCCAGTACTTC
CASRQGSIQGTQYF
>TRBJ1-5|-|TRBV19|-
TGTGCCAGTAGTTCCTTGGGCTCATCAAATCAGCCCCAGCATTTT
CASSSLGSSNQPQHF
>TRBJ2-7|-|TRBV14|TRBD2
TGTGCCAGCAGCCAAGCTAGCGGGAGTGGCGAGCAGTACTTC
CASSQASGSGEQYF
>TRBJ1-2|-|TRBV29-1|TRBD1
TGCAGCTCCTCCCCTCAGGGGGATGGCTACACCTTC
CSSSPQGDGYTF
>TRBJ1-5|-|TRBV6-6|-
TGTGCCAGCAGTGTTCAGGGTGGAGTTCAGCCCCAGCATTTT
CASSVQGGVQPQHF
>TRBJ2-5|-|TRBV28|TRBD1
TGTGCCAGCAGTCGGACAGGGGAGGAGACCCAGTACTTC
CASSRTGEETQYF
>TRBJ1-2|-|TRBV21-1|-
TGTGCCAGCAGCCTCGCAGGGAGGCAGGGCTACACCTTC
CASSLAGRQGYTF
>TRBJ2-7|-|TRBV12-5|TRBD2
TGTGCTAGGGGGCTCGGACTAGAATGCGTTTACGAGCAGTACTTC
CARGLGLECVYEQYF
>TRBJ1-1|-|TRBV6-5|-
TGTGCCAGCAGTTACCGAGGGGGAACTGAAGCTTTCTTT
CASSYRGGTEAFF
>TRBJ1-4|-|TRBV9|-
TGTGCCAGCAGCGGACCAGGGACAACTAATGAAAAACTGTTTTTT
CASSGPGTTNEKLFF
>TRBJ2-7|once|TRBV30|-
TGTGCCTGGAGTCCAGGAGATACAGGGTTCCCTTACGAGCAGTACTTC
CAWSPGDTGFPYEQYF
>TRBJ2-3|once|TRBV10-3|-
TGTGCGATCATGAGAAGAGACACAGATACGCAGTATTTT
CAIMRRDTDTQYF
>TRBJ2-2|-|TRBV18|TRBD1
TGTGCCAGCTCACCTCCGGGACAGGGTTACACCGGGGAGCTGTTTTTT
CASSPPGQGYTGELFF
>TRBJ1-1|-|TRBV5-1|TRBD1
TGCGCCAGCAGCTGGAGAGCAGGGGGCCAAACTGAAGCTTTCTTT
CASSWRAGGQTEAFF
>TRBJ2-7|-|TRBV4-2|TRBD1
TGTGCCAGCAGCCCCGACGGTGGGACAGGGAACGAGCAGTACTTC
CASSPDGGTGNEQYF
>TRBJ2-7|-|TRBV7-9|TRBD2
TGTGCCAGCACTTTTAGCGGGACTCGCTCCTACGAGCAGTACTTC
CASTFSGTRSYEQYF
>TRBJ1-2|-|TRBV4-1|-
TGCGCCAGCAGCCAAGCGACTTCTCTGGATGGCTACACCTTC
CASSQATSLDGYTF
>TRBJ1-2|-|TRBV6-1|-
TGTGCCAGCAGTCAGGGTGTTGCCTATGGCTACACCTTC
CASSQGVAYGYTF
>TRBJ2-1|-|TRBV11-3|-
TGTGCCAGCAGCCTCTCAGGCTACTACAATGAGCAGTTCTTC
CASSLSGYYNEQFF
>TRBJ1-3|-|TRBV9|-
TGTGCCAGCAGCACTACAGGGTCTGGAAACACCATATATTTT
CASSTTGSGNTIYF
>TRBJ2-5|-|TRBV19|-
TGTGCCAGTAAAGATCGCTGGGCGGGGGAGACCCAGTACTTC
CASKDRWAGETQYF
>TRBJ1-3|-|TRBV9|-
TGTGCCAGCAGCCATCAAACTTTTCGGGACTCTGGAAACACCATATATTTT
CASSHQTFRDSGNTIYF
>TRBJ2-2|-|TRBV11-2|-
TGTACCAGCAGCTTCTCCGGGGAGCTGTTTTTT
CTSSFSGELFF
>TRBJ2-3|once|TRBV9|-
TGTGCCAGCAGCATCGGTAATAGCGGTGATACGCAGTATTTT
CASSIGNSGDTQYF
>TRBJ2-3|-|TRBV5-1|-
TGCGCCAGCAGCTCGACTGGCGCAGATACGCAGTATTTT
CASSSTGADTQYF
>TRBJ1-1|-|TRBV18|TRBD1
TGTGCCAGCTCACCTTTTCTCGACAGGGCTTCGAACACTGAAGCTTTCTTT
CASSPFLDRASNTEAFF